This is a list of T cell receptor beta chains from one sample in a study of T cells in Graves' hyperthyroidism and ophthalmopathy. From the multiplex PCR reads, TCRdb called clonotypes with MiXCR, one entry per CDR3 protein. This sample has around 400,000 distinct CDR3 sequences, with about 25% found just once. The specimen sequenced was blood. Every receptor here comes from a man between 50 and 59 years old with Graves' hyperthyroidism. Both conserved end residues are part of each CDR3. Fields, in order: J gene, D gene, clone size, V gene, CDR3 DNA, CDR3 protein. A D gene is named only where the DNA matches it firmly. Not every row has a clone size; where given, it reads once, few, many or a size class.

>TRBJ2-1|-|many|TRBV24-1
TGTGCCACCAGTGACGCCTCAGGGGTCGATGAGCAGTTCTTC
CATSDASGVDEQFF
>TRBJ1-4|-|-|TRBV18
TGTGCCAGCTCACGTACAACTAATGAAAAACTGTTTTTT
CASSRTTNEKLFF
>TRBJ2-7|TRBD2|-|TRBV19
TGTGCCAGTAGTTTGATACTTAGCGGGAAGGACTACGAGCAGTACTTC
CASSLILSGKDYEQYF
>TRBJ1-1|TRBD1|-|TRBV7-6
TGTGCCAGCAGCCGGACAGGCGGTACCGGGGACACTGAAGCTTTCTTT
CASSRTGGTGDTEAFF
>TRBJ1-1|-|few|TRBV29-1
TGCAGCGCCGAGGGGGGGCTCGGGAACACTGAAGCTTTCTTT
CSAEGGLGNTEAFF
>TRBJ1-3|-|few|TRBV4-2
TGTGCCAGCAGCCATACTACCGGGACTAGCTCTGGAAACACCATATATTTT
CASSHTTGTSSGNTIYF
>TRBJ1-1|-|-|TRBV3-1
TGTGCCAGCAGGACGACAGGATCCGTCGGCACTGAAGCTTTCTTT
CASRTTGSVGTEAFF
>TRBJ2-7|-|-|TRBV12-3/TRBV12-4
TGTGCCAGCAGTTTAGCGCAAGGGTCTTACGATCAGTACTTC
CASSLAQGSYDQYF
>TRBJ2-1|-|-|TRBV20-1
TGCAGTGCTAGAGATGCCACAAAACCAGACAATGAGCAGTTCTTC
CSARDATKPDNEQFF
>TRBJ2-5|-|many|TRBV3-1
TGTGCCAGCAGCCAAGATTCCGTGGGAGAGACCCAGTACTTC
CASSQDSVGETQYF
>TRBJ2-2|-|many|TRBV2
TGTGCCAGCAGTGAAGGTGGGACACTGAACACCGGGGAGCTGTTTTTT
CASSEGGTLNTGELFF
>TRBJ2-1|-|few|TRBV10-3
TGTGCCATCAGTGAAAGGGGACCTCCTACCAATGAGCAGTTCTTC
CAISERGPPTNEQFF
>TRBJ2-1|TRBD1|-|TRBV10-1
TGCGCCAGCAGTGAACAGGGGTACGAGCAGTTCTTC
CASSEQGYEQFF
>TRBJ2-2|-|-|TRBV6-1
TGTGCCAGCAGGACGGACCGCCGAGGGGAACTGTTTTTT
CASRTDRRGELFF
>TRBJ2-3|-|few|TRBV6-1
TGTGCCAGCAGCCCAGCGGCGCAAGATACGCAGTATTTT
CASSPAAQDTQYF
>TRBJ2-2|TRBD2|few|TRBV29-1
TGCAGCGTTTCACTAGCGGGAGATCGCACCGGGGAGCTGTTTTTT
CSVSLAGDRTGELFF
>TRBJ2-7|TRBD1|many|TRBV12-3/TRBV12-4
TGTGCCAGCAGTTTTGGGGTAGGGGGCGCGTACGAGCAGTACTTC
CASSFGVGGAYEQYF
>TRBJ2-7|-|-|TRBV6-5
TGTGCCAGCAGTTACCCCAAAGGTGGAGGGTCCTACGAGCAGTACTTC
CASSYPKGGGSYEQYF
>TRBJ2-3|-|many|TRBV7-2
TGTGCCAGCAGCCTGGGACTGACAGATACGCAGTATTTT
CASSLGLTDTQYF
>TRBJ2-7|TRBD2|-|TRBV6-2/TRBV6-3
TGTGCCAGCAGTTACAGCGGGATTCGTTACGAGCAGTACTTC
CASSYSGIRYEQYF
>TRBJ2-1|-|few|TRBV12-3/TRBV12-4
TGTGCCAGCTGGCAGGGGTTAGGCAATGAGCAGTTCTTC
CASWQGLGNEQFF
>TRBJ2-2|-|few|TRBV24-1
TGTGCCACCAGTGATACAGCGACAGTTTTAAATCCCGCGAACACCGGGGAGCTGTTTTTT
CATSDTATVLNPANTGELFF
>TRBJ1-6|-|few|TRBV12-3/TRBV12-4
TGTGCCAGCAGTTTTTCGGGGAGTAATTCACCCCTCCACTTT
CASSFSGSNSPLHF
>TRBJ2-5|-|-|TRBV10-3
TGTGCCATATCTACGGCTCCTCAAAACCAAGAGACCCAGTACTTC
CAISTAPQNQETQYF
>TRBJ2-3|-|-|TRBV6-1
TGTGCCAGCACCATTGGAAGCGGCCCTAGCACAGATACGCAGTATTTT
CASTIGSGPSTDTQYF
>TRBJ2-1|TRBD2|-|TRBV5-4
TGTGCCAGCAGCAAGCGGGACGAGCTCAATGAGCAGTTCTTC
CASSKRDELNEQFF
>TRBJ2-7|TRBD2|many|TRBV7-8
TGTGCCAGCAGCGAGGTAGCGGGGTCCTACGAGCAGTACTTC
CASSEVAGSYEQYF
>TRBJ2-3|-|many|TRBV7-8
TGTGCCAGCAGCTTAGAGATGAAATGGGATACGCAGTATTTT
CASSLEMKWDTQYF
>TRBJ2-1|-|-|TRBV7-3
TGTGCCAGTAGTATCGGGCTTTACAATGAGCAGTTCTTC
CASSIGLYNEQFF
>TRBJ1-2|-|few|TRBV7-9
TGTGCCAGCAGCTCCTCGGGACCGGATGGCTACACCTTC
CASSSSGPDGYTF
>TRBJ1-5|-|many|TRBV12-3/TRBV12-4
TGTGCCAGCAGTTACAGGGCTACCAATCAGCCCCAGCATTTT
CASSYRATNQPQHF
>TRBJ2-2|TRBD2|few|TRBV12-5
TGTGCTAGTGGTCCACTGGGGACTAGCGGGAACGGGGAGCTGTTTTTT
CASGPLGTSGNGELFF
>TRBJ2-5|-|many|TRBV11-2
TGTGCCAGCAGCTTAGAGGGGGCGGGGGCGGAGACCCAGTACTTC
CASSLEGAGAETQYF
>TRBJ2-1|TRBD1|-|TRBV5-1
TGCGCCAGCAGCCCGAAGGGACAGGGCGTAGTCCTCACCAAAAACAATGAGCAGTTCTTC
CASSPKGQGVVLTKNNEQFF
>TRBJ2-3|-|few|TRBV5-1
TGCGCCAGCAGCTTGGGCTGGGGTAGCACAGATACGCAGTATTTT
CASSLGWGSTDTQYF
>TRBJ1-5|-|-|TRBV12-3/TRBV12-4
TGTGCCAGCAGCCGACAACGACATCAGCCCCAGCATTTT
CASSRQRHQPQHF
>TRBJ2-1|TRBD2|few|TRBV7-9
TGTGCCAGCAGCCCCCCCGGGACTAGCGGGAGACGGGGCAATGAGCAGTTCTTC
CASSPPGTSGRRGNEQFF
>TRBJ2-1|TRBD2|-|TRBV6-5
TGTGCCAGCAGTTACCGCGGACTAGCGGGAGAGCAGTTCTTC
CASSYRGLAGEQFF
>TRBJ2-5|-|-|TRBV28
TGTGCCAGCACCGATCCGACAGACCAAGAGACCCAGTACTTC
CASTDPTDQETQYF
>TRBJ2-7|TRBD2|-|TRBV5-1
TGCGCCAGCAGCTTGGATCTTCAGATGACTAGCGGGAGGCCCTCAACCTACGAGCAGTACTTC
CASSLDLQMTSGRPSTYEQYF
>TRBJ2-1|TRBD2|few|TRBV27
TGTGCCAGCAGTTCCAGACTAGCGGGAGGGTCCTACAATGAGCAGTTCTTC
CASSSRLAGGSYNEQFF
>TRBJ2-3|TRBD1|many|TRBV6-6
TGTGCCAGCAGTTACCGTGGCAGGGGGCAGGGAGATACGCAGTATTTT
CASSYRGRGQGDTQYF
>TRBJ2-7|TRBD1|-|TRBV5-5
TGTGCCAGCAGCTTGGCCAGGGGGCACTACGAGCAGTACTTC
CASSLARGHYEQYF
>TRBJ2-7|TRBD2|few|TRBV9
TGTGCCAGCAGCGTGGGGACTAGCCCCTACGAGCAGTACTTC
CASSVGTSPYEQYF
>TRBJ2-1|TRBD2|few|TRBV6-6
TGTGCCAGCAGTTACAGGGCTAGCGGGAGGATCTATGAGCAGTTCTTC
CASSYRASGRIYEQFF
>TRBJ2-1|TRBD1|many|TRBV3-1
TGTGCCAGCAGCCATACCGGGACAGTAAATGAGCAGTTCTTC
CASSHTGTVNEQFF
>TRBJ1-1|-|many|TRBV28
TGTGCCAGCAGTCCTGCCGGGACCGCGTACACTGAAGCTTTCTTT
CASSPAGTAYTEAFF
>TRBJ2-1|-|few|TRBV9
TGTGCCAGCAGCGTAGCGGAGGGTAATGAGCAGTTCTTC
CASSVAEGNEQFF
>TRBJ2-7|TRBD1|few|TRBV5-1
TGCGCCAGCAGCGACGGACAGGGAAGCGAGCAGTACTTC
CASSDGQGSEQYF
>TRBJ2-3|TRBD2|-|TRBV7-9
TGTGCCAGCAGCTTAAAGTCTTTCCGGGAGGCGGGGGATACGCAGTATTTT
CASSLKSFREAGDTQYF
>TRBJ1-1|TRBD1|-|TRBV20-1
TGCAGTGCCTCTCCGGGACAGGGTACGGCTTTCTTT
CSASPGQGTAFF
>TRBJ2-2|-|-|TRBV11-1
TGTGCCAACAGCTTAGAGCAGGGTGGCACCGGGGAGCTGTTTTTT
CANSLEQGGTGELFF
>TRBJ2-5|TRBD2|few|TRBV6-1
TGTGCCAGTGCCGGGACTAGCGTAGGGACCCAGTACTTC
CASAGTSVGTQYF
>TRBJ2-2|-|few|TRBV12-3/TRBV12-4
TGTGCCAGCAGCTCCCGTGGACTTGACGGGGAGCTGTTTTTT
CASSSRGLDGELFF
>TRBJ2-7|TRBD2|-|TRBV19
TGTGCCAGTAGTTATCGGAGCGGGAGTAAGTCCTACGAGCAGTACTTC
CASSYRSGSKSYEQYF
>TRBJ2-7|-|-|TRBV10-3
TGTGCCATCAGTGACGGTTCCAGGACCGCCTACGAGCAGTACTTC
CAISDGSRTAYEQYF
>TRBJ1-1|-|many|TRBV12-3/TRBV12-4
TGTGCCAGCAGTCCTCAGAACAGGGCTTTCTTT
CASSPQNRAFF